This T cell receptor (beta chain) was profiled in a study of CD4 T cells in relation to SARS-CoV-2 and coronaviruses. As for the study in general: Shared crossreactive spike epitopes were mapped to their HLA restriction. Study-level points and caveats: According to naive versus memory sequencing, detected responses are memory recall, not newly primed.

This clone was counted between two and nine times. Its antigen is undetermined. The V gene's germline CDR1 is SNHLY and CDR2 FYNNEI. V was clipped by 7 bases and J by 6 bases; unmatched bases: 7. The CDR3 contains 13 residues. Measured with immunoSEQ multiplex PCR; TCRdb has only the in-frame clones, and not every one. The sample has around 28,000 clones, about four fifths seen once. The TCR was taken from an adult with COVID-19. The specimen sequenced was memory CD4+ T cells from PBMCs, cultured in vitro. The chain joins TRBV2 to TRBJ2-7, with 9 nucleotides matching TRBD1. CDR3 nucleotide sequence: TGTGCCAGCACCCTGGACAGGGGTGGCGAGCAGTACTTC. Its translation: CASTLDRGGEQYF.